One sample yielded the 17 T cell receptor beta chains listed below, sequenced in a study of blood T cell repertoires in COVID-19 (dated by TCRdb to 2018 to 2020). Library preparation was by the immunoSEQ multiplex PCR assay. TCRdb provides this immuneACCESS table in a form limited to in-frame rearrangements. Some clones are lacking; in checked studies, under half of them reflect an unresolved V gene, and why the rest are absent is not known. This sample holds about 54,000 clones; 88% were observed only once. The ten biggest clones cover around 3.2% of the sample. The sample was peripheral blood. These receptors all stem from a human donor in a cohort sampled during active COVID-19.

The chain uses TRBV5-6 and TRBJ2-7; 7 positions match TRBD1. CDR1 SGHDT and CDR2 YYEEEE come from the germline V gene. The trim removed 6 bases at V and 0 bases at J, leaving 9 bases unmatched. The length of the CDR3 is 15 residues. The CDR3 region has the DNA TGTGCCAGCAACACCGGGACAGCGAGCTCCTACGAGCAGTACTTC. Its protein is CASNTGTASSYEQYF.

This clone was counted once. This chain joins TRBV2 and TRBJ2-7; 7 nucleotides match TRBD1. The CDR3 has 14 amino acids. The V and J ends lost 6 bases and 1 base, in that order; junction bases with no gene match: 6. Germline V gene sequence: CDR1 SNHLY, CDR2 FYNNEI. The CDR3 DNA reads as TGTGCCAGCAGGCCCGGGACAGAGTCCTACGAGCAGTACTTC. Encoded protein: CASRPGTESYEQYF.

V and J are TRBV3-1 (or the pseudogene TRBV3-2) and TRBJ1-2; TRBD1 is a possible D gene (5 bases). CDR3 length equals 13 residues. Germline V gives CDR1 LGHDT, CDR2 YNNKEL (reference sequence). Trimming cost V 4 bases and J 4 bases, with 10 bases left between them. In DNA form, the CDR3 reads TGTGCCAGCAGCCTCGGGGGGGTCTATGGCTACACCTTC. It translates to CASSLGGVYGYTF.

This clone came up a few times. This CDR3 is CASSLEQNTEAFF. DNA of the CDR3: TGTGCCAGCAGCTTAGAACAGAACACTGAAGCTTTCTTT. The chain carries TRBV7-2 and TRBJ1-1; D is unclear. Germline assignment: CDR1 SGHTA and CDR2 FQGNSA. The CDR3 is made up of 13 amino acids. Trimming pared 1 base from V and 1 base from J, leaving 4 bases between.

V gene TRBV4-3 combines with J gene TRBJ1-2, with D uncertain. V dropped 0 bases and J dropped 2 bases, with 16 bases sitting between them. CDR3 length equals 17 residues. Looked up from germline, CDR1 is LGHNA and CDR2 is YSLEER. CDR3 sequence reads: CASSQDRNSALNYGYTF. In DNA, the CDR3 is TGCGCCAGCAGCCAAGATCGGAACAGTGCCCTGAACTATGGCTACACCTTC.

The rearrangement joins TRBV7-9 to TRBJ1-1; 10 positions agree with TRBD1. Trimming removed 4 bases from V and 3 bases from J; junction bases left unmatched: 5. Germline CDR1 SEHNR, CDR2 FQNEAQ (reference sequence). This CDR3 is 15 amino acids long. As DNA, the CDR3 is TGTGCCAGCAGCTCGTCCGGGACAGGGGACACTGAAGCTTTCTTT. Amino acid sequence: CASSSSGTGDTEAFF.

This rearrangement joins TRBV2 to TRBJ1-1; no firm D call. The V gene's germline CDR1 is SNHLY and CDR2 FYNNEI. Trimming shortened V by 7 bases and J by 9 bases, and 12 bases separated the two germline ends. This CDR3 region has 11 residues. The CDR3, as DNA: TGTGCCAGCATCCAAGGCGGCCAAGCTTTCTTT. Its protein is CASIQGGQAFF.

The rearrangement joins TRBV5-6 to TRBJ2-7, with 7 bases fitting TRBD1. Trimming removed 3 bases from V and 0 bases from J; junction bases left unmatched: 6. This CDR3 spans 15 amino acids. Per germline, CDR1 SGHDT and CDR2 YYEEEE. Here the CDR3 reads CASSSTQGYSYEQYF. In DNA, the CDR3 is TGTGCCAGCAGCTCCACACAGGGGTACTCCTACGAGCAGTACTTC.

The J gene is TRBJ2-7, the V gene TRBV6-2 or TRBV6-3, with TRBD2 identical over 9 bases. The CDR3 runs to 15 residues. Germline CDR1 MNHEY, CDR2 SVGEGT. J lost 2 bases, V lost 4 bases, and 6 bases had no gene match. In DNA, the CDR3 is TGTGCCAGCAGTTCGCGCGGGGGGGTTCCCTACGAGCAGTACTTC. Its protein is CASSSRGGVPYEQYF.

In its sample, this clone was seen once. The rearrangement uses TRBV6-5 and TRBJ2-7, with a tentative D call TRBD2 (6 bases). CDR1 MNHEY and CDR2 SVGAGI come from the germline V gene. V shed 8 bases and J shed 6 bases, with 14 bases lying between them. The length of the CDR3 is 12 residues. CDR3 nucleotides: TGTGCCAGCGGCAGGGAGGACCTCGAGCAGTACTTC. Translated: CASGREDLEQYF.

The rearrangement links TRBV7-9 to TRBJ1-2; 10 bases map to TRBD1. CDR3 size: 15 residues. The V gene's germline CDR1 is SEHNR and CDR2 FQNEAQ (reference sequence). V was clipped by 5 bases and J by 4 bases; unmatched bases: 7. The CDR3: CASSPTGGPPYGYTF. CDR3 bases: TGTGCCAGCAGCCCGACAGGGGGCCCCCCCTATGGCTACACCTTC.

This chain uses TRBV6-5 with TRBJ2-3; D may be TRBD2 (5 bases). Trimming removed 6 bases at V and 8 bases at J, with 9 bases between. Per germline, CDR1 MNHEY and CDR2 SVGAGI. The length of the CDR3 is 11 residues. The CDR3 DNA follows: TGTGCCAGCAGCCGTGGGAGTACGCAGTATTTT. It specifies CASSRGSTQYF.

CDR3 in DNA: TGTGCCAGCGGCAATCCGGGGGGGTCCACGTCCTACGAGCAGTACTTC. Translation: CASGNPGGSTSYEQYF. The chain employs TRBV6-6 and TRBJ2-7, with TRBD2 matching 8 bases. The V segment lost 8 bases and the J segment 1 base; nucleotides outside the gene matches: 13. Germline CDR1 reads MNHNY; CDR2 reads SVGAGI (reference sequence). The CDR3 is 16 residues long.

This clone was counted only a few times. This chain connects TRBV5-1 to TRBJ2-7; TRBD1 is a possible D gene (6 bases). Germline lookup yields CDR1 SGHRS and CDR2 YFSETQ. Trimming took 0 bases from V and 1 from J, leaving 14 bases between them. The CDR3 has 16 amino acids. The CDR3 loop reads CASSLGDTRNSYEQYF. The CDR3, as DNA: TGCGCCAGCAGCTTGGGGGACACAAGAAATTCCTACGAGCAGTACTTC.

This clone was counted once. V and J are TRBV2 and TRBJ1-1; 9 nucleotides agree with TRBD1. Germline CDR1 reads SNHLY; CDR2 reads FYNNEI. The CDR3 is 14 amino acids. V shed 1 base, J shed 11 bases, and the junction held 8 bases outside the gene matches. CDR3 sequence (DNA): TGTGCCAGCAGTGAAGAGGGGACAGGGAGTACGGCTTTCTTT. Protein sequence: CASSEEGTGSTAFF. Using reference TRBV2 and TRBJ1-1 for the parts outside the CDR3, the full variable domain is EPEVTQTPSHQVTQMGQEVILRCVPISNHLYFYWYRQILGQKVEFLVSFYNNEISEKSEIFDDQFSVERPDGSNFTLKIRSTKLEDSAMYFCASSEEGTGSTAFFGQGTRLTVV.

The chain uses TRBV6-1 and TRBJ2-5, with a tentative D call TRBD1 (5 bases). The CDR3 consists of 14 residues. V shed 2 bases and J shed 1 base, with 8 bases lying between them. In germline, CDR1 is MNHNS, CDR2 SASEGT. The chain's CDR3 is CASSEMTVQETQYF. The DNA for the CDR3 is TGTGCCAGCAGTGAAATGACAGTCCAAGAGACCCAGTACTTC.

The chain couples TRBV20-1 to TRBJ1-5, with 9 bases identical to TRBD1. There are 14 residues in the CDR3. Germline values: CDR1 DFQATT, CDR2 SNEGSKA (reference sequence). Trimming cost V 3 bases and J 4 bases; bases outside gene matches: 4. The CDR3 protein is CSASRGQGNQPQHF. The CDR3 DNA reads as TGCAGTGCTAGTCGAGGACAGGGGAATCAGCCCCAGCATTTT.